The clone carrying this T cell receptor (beta chain) turned up a few times. Its antigen is unidentified. V shed 2 bases, J shed 1 base, and the junction held 9 bases outside the gene matches. The CDR3 is made up of 17 amino acids. Germline V lookup: CDR1 MNHNS, CDR2 SASEGT. This entry is derived from a study of identical twins. Whole-study results and caveats: Insertions were fewer in abundant cord blood beta clonotypes, whereas memory repertoires showed none of this pattern.

TCRdb re-called the 5' RACE reads through MiXCR, storing one row per CDR3 protein. The table lists around 1.7 million distinct CDR3 sequences, less than 35% of them singletons. The genes are TRBV6-1 and TRBJ2-3, with 7 bases fitting TRBD2. The sample taken for sequencing was cord blood. The TCR sequence derives from a newborn girl in good health. CDR3: CASSESRRSGGTDTQYF. DNA of the CDR3: TGTGCCAGCAGTGAATCTCGGAGGAGCGGGGGCACAGATACGCAGTATTTT.